This T cell receptor (beta chain) was sequenced for a study of PD-1 blockade in classical Hodgkin lymphoma (dated by TCRdb to the early 2020s). Background for the entire study: Nivolumab dosing was 3 mg/kg intravenously every 2 weeks, continuing until either disease progression or unacceptable toxicity. A peripheral blood immune signature of response to PD-1 blockade in classical Hodgkin lymphoma was defined using TCR beta sequencing and CyTOF.

The intended sense of this specimen's time point label: cycle 4 day 1 (C4D1), after less than 7 weeks of nivolumab. All trial patients had relapsed after autologous stem cell transplantation, with cohorts A, B and C differing in prior brentuximab vedotin exposure. A total of fewer than 70 patients with relapsed/refractory classical Hodgkin lymphoma made up the trial cohort, and each patient's best overall response was complete response, partial response or progressive disease. Single-agent nivolumab was administered to trial patients in the multi-cohort phase II CheckMate 205 trial. Best overall response was determined by an independent review committee according to the 2007 International Working Group response criteria. Trial PBMCs were obtained immediately prior to nivolumab initiation (C1D1) and on therapy at cycle 2 day 1 and cycle 4 day 1. Peripheral blood was collected in 8 mL Vacutainer Cell Preparation Tubes, from which PBMCs were isolated by centrifugation and then cryopreserved.

Including cysteine and phenylalanine, the CDR3 has 12 amino acids. Only the CDR3 DNA stays, 36 bases, in frame from base 1. The V and J ends are trimmed by 4 bases and 2 bases, leaving 5 bases between them. Reading the germline V gene gives CDR1 KGHSH and CDR2 LQKENI. Of note for this clone: No antigen is known for it. Within one base of it there is no much larger clone, and no base qualities were kept.

The Qiagen DNeasy kit was used to extract genomic DNA both from unsorted PBMCs and from the negatively selected CD4+ and CD8+ fractions. Amplification of TCR beta CDR3 regions was done by immunoSEQ multiplex PCR with primers that anneal to V and J segments. A synthetic immune receptor repertoire was used to minimize amplification bias, and any remaining bias was removed computationally after sequencing. Concerning the study's data processing: Custom Python scripts were used to quantify repertoire diversity as the Shannon entropy index. Unsorted, CD4+ and CD8+ repertoires were analyzed separately, except in combined analyses where CD4+ and CD8+ sequences were merged in silico. Clonal expansion was defined as a frequency increase of at least 2-fold after treatment compared with C1D1, and clones undetected at baseline were assigned a pseudocount of 0.5. Clones with 0 or 1 copy at C1D1 were classified as singleton clones, and clones with 2 or more copies were classified as non-singleton clones. By matching protein sequences in sorted samples from the same patient, clones expanded in unsorted samples were annotated as CD4+, CD8+ or unknown. Diversity changes from C1D1 to C4D1 were tested in paired samples using Wilcoxon tests. The source is immuneACCESS, and TCRdb retained only in-frame sequences with V and J called. Part of the clones is not carried over; for the studies checked, unresolved V genes explain less than half of this, and the remainder is unexplained. The DNA was the basis for D and trimming; V, J and clone size are from that table. This sample holds roughly 21,000 clones; around three quarters were observed only once. The ten biggest clones cover roughly 21% of the sample.

General findings and caveats noted by the study authors: By C4D1, a significant rise was seen in CD4+ TCR diversity but not in CD8+ TCR diversity (p=0.0027 vs p=0.16), and the rise was most apparent among complete responders (p=0.02). Diversity was lower in patients who began nivolumab less than 1 year after ASCT, so these patients were left out of later analyses to avoid confounding by immune reconstitution. Baseline diversity similar to that of newly diagnosed patients was observed in trial patients achieving complete response, whereas significantly lower diversity was observed in partial responders and progressors. Newly diagnosed patients were reported to have lower baseline TCR diversity than healthy donors, and relapsed/refractory patients were reported to have lower baseline TCR diversity still. Only a single clinical trial cohort was studied, and what caused the repertoire differences, possibly disease activity or prior therapy, remained undefined.

In this chain, TRBV18 is recombined with TRBJ1-1; the D gene cannot be resolved reliably. The receptor was isolated from a human donor with classical Hodgkin lymphoma. This sample comprised peripheral blood mononuclear cells (PBMCs), obtained before the fourth cycle of nivolumab. The DNA reads as follows: TGTGCCAGCTCACTCTTAAACACTGAAGCTTTCTTT. It is translated as CASSLLNTEAFF.